This T cell receptor beta chain is from a study of T cell changes during pregnancy in multiple sclerosis. A single count supports this clone. Germline CDR1 is SGDLS and CDR2 is YYNGEE. V was clipped by 2 bases and J by 7 bases; unmatched bases: 4. The length of the CDR3 is 14 residues. Measured with immunoSEQ multiplex PCR; TCRdb has only the in-frame clones, and not every one. The sample has 35,000 to 50,000 clones, about 88% seen once. The chain carries TRBV9 and TRBJ1-2, with 11 positions matching TRBD1. The sequence came from a female donor with multiple sclerosis, enrolled in a pregnancy study. Sequencing was performed on CD4+ T cells from peripheral blood mononuclear cells, taken in the second trimester of pregnancy. Here the CDR3 DNA reads TGTGCCAGCAGCGTGGGGACAGGGGGTAGTGGCTACACCTTC. Translating gives CASSVGTGGSGYTF.